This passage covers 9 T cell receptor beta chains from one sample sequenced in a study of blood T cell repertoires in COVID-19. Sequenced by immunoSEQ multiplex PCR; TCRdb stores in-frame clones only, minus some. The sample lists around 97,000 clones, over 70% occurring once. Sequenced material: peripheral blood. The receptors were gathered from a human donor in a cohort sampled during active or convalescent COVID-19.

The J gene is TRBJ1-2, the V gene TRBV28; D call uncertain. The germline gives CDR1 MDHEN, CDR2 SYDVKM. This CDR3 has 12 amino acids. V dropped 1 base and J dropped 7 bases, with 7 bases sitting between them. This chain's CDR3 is CASSLSGFGYTF. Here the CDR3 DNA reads TGTGCCAGCAGTTTATCCGGGTTTGGCTACACCTTC.

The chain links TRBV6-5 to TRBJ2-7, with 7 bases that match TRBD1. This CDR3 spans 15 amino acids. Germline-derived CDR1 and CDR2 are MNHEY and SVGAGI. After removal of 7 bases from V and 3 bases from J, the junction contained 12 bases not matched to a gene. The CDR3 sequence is CASKNRGEFDYEQYF. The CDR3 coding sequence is TGTGCCAGCAAGAACAGGGGAGAATTTGACTACGAGCAGTACTTC.

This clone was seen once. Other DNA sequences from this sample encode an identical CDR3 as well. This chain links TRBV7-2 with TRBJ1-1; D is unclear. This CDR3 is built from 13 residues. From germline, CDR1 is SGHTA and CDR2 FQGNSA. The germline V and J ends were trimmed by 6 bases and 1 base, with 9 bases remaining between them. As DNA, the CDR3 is TGTGCCAGCAGTTTAACAGAGAACACTGAAGCTTTCTTT. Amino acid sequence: CASSLTENTEAFF.

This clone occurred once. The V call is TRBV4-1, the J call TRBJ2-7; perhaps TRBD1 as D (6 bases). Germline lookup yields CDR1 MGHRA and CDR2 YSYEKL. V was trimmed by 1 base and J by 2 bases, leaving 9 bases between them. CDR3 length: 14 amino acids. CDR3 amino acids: CASSQVGQTYEQYF. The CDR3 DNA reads TGCGCCAGCAGCCAAGTTGGACAGACCTACGAGCAGTACTTC.

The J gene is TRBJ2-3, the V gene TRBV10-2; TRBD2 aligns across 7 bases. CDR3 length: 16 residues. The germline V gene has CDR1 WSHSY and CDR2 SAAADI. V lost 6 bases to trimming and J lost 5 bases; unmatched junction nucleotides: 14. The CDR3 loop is CASSYSSGADGDTQYF. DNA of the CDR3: TGCGCCAGCAGCTACAGCAGCGGGGCGGACGGAGATACGCAGTATTTT.

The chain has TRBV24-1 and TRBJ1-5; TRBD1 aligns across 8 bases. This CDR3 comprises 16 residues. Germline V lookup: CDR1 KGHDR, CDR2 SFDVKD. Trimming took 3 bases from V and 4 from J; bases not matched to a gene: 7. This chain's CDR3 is CATSDTRTGWNQPQHF. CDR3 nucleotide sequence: TGTGCCACCAGTGATACCAGGACAGGGTGGAATCAGCCCCAGCATTTT.

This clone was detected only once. The CDR3 is CASSYDSEAFF. CDR3 bases: TGTGCCAGCAGTTACGACAGTGAAGCTTTCTTT. This chain connects TRBV6-5 to TRBJ1-1, with D perhaps TRBD1 (5 bases). Trimming removed 2 bases from V and 7 bases from J, with 5 bases in between. The CDR3 length is 11 residues. CDR1 and CDR2 (germline): MNHEY, SVGAGI.

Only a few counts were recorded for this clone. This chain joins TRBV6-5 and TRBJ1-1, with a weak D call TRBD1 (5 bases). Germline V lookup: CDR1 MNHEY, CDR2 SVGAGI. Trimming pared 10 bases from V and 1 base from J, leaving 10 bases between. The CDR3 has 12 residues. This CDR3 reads CATGHANTEAFF. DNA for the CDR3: TGTGCCACCGGACACGCGAACACTGAAGCTTTCTTT.

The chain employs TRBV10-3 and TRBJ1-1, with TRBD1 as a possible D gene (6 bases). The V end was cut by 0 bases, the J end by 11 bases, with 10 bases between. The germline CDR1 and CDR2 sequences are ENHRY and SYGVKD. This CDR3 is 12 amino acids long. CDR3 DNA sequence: TGTGCCATCAGTGAGTCGGGGGGGGCGGCTTTCTTT. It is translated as CAISESGGAAFF.